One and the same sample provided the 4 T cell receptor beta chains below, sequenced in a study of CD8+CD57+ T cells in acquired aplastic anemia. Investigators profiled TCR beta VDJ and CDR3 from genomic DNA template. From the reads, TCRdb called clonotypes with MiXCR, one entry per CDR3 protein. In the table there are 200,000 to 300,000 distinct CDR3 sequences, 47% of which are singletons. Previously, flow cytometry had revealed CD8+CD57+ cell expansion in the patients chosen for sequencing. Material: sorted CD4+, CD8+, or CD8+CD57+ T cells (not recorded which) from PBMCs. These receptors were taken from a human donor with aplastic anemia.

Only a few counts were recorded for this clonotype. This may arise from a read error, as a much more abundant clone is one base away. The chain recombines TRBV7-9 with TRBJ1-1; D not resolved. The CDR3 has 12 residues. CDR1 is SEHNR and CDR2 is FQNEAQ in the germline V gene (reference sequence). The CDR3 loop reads CASSKMNTGAFF. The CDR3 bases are TGTGCCAGCAGCAAAATGAACACTGGAGCTTTCTTT.

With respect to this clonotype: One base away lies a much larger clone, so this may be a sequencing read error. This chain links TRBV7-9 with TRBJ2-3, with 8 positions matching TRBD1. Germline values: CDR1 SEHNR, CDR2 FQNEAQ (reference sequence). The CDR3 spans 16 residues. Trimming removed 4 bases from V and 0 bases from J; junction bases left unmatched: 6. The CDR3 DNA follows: TGTGCCAGCAGCTCCGGACAGGGCCATAGCACAGATACGCAGTATTTT. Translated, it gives CASSSGQGHSTDTQYF.

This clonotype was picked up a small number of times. The CDR3 loop is CASSLPGNTIYF. As DNA, the CDR3 is TGTGCCAGCAGCTTGCCTGGAAACACCATATATTTT. The gene calls are TRBV12-3 or TRBV12-4 and TRBJ1-3; D not certain. The CDR3 consists of 12 residues. Trimming cost V 6 bases and J 2 bases, with 5 bases left between them.

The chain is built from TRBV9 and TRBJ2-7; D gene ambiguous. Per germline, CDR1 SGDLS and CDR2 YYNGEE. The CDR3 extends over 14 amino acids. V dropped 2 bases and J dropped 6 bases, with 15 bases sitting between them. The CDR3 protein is CASSVATGSSEQYF. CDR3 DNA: TGTGCCAGCAGCGTGGCCACCGGAAGTTCCGAGCAGTACTTC.